This T cell receptor (beta chain) came from a study of cytomegalovirus exposure and HLA in healthy donors. Across the study: As released early, the data held 70 million to 95 million unique TCRs from HLA-typed donors.

Findings of the study overall: 150 to 200 TCR beta chains were listed as cytomegalovirus-associated.

The sample holds one count of this clone. What it recognizes is unknown. PCR used 60 Vbeta primers and 13 Jbeta primers. Some clones are missing from TCRdb's copy, which holds only in-frame ones; the method was immunoSEQ multiplex PCR. The sample has 150,000 or so clones, approximately 81% seen once; the top ten hold 0.35% to 0.4%. Sequencing input: PBMCs. The origin of this receptor is a boy younger than 10 in good health and CMV-seronegative.

The CDR3 region is CASSLGIGDSGNTIYF. The CDR3 DNA reads TGTGCCAGCAGCTTAGGTATAGGAGACTCTGGAAACACCATATATTTT. The chain employs TRBV7-8 and TRBJ1-3, with D unresolved. The CDR3 totals 16 residues. CDR1 SGHVS and CDR2 FQNEAQ come from the germline V gene. V was clipped by 1 base and J by 0 bases, with 10 bases between them.